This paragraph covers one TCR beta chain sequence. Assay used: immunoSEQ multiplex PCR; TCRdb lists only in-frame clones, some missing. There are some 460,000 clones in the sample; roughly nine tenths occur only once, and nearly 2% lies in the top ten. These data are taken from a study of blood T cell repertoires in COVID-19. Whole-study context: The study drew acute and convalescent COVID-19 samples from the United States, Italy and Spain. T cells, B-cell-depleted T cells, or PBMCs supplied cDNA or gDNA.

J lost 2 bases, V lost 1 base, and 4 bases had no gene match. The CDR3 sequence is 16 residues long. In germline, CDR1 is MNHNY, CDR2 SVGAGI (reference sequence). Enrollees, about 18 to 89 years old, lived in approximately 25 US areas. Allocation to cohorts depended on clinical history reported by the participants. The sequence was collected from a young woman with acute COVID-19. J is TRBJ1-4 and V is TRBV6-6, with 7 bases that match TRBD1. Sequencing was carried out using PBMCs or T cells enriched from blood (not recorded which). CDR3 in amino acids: CASSYFTGATNEKLFF. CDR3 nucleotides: TGTGCCAGCAGTTACTTTACAGGGGCTACTAATGAAAAACTGTTTTTT.